The 17 T cell receptor beta chains given below trace back to one sample, sequenced in a study of blood T cell repertoires in COVID-19. Produced via immunoSEQ multiplex PCR; TCRdb's table is partial and in-frame only. In the table there are some 67,000 clones, about 89% of which are singletons. The sequenced sample consisted of peripheral blood. The receptors shown here come from a man in his forties or fifties with active COVID-19.

The chain joins TRBV5-4 to TRBJ1-2; D gene uncertain. V was pared by 3 bases and J by 14 bases, with 17 bases between. The V gene's germline CDR1 is SGHNT and CDR2 YYREEE (reference sequence). The CDR3 is 12 amino acids. As DNA, the CDR3 is TGTGCCAGCAGCTATACTCCCGGGAAATTAACCTTC. Its translation: CASSYTPGKLTF.

This sequence joins TRBV7-9 and TRBJ2-5; D not certain. This CDR3 is built from 14 residues. V lost 5 bases and J 3 bases, leaving 13 bases between the germline ends. Looked up from germline, CDR1 is SEHNR and CDR2 is FQNEAQ (reference sequence). This chain's CDR3 is CASSPKLLEETQYF. The CDR3 region has the DNA TGTGCCAGCAGCCCCAAGCTCCTGGAAGAGACCCAGTACTTC.

In its sample, this clone was seen once. J is TRBJ2-1 and V is TRBV15; D is uncertain. This CDR3 has 16 residues. Germline lookup yields CDR1 LNHNV and CDR2 YYDKDF (reference sequence). Trimming pared 0 bases from V and 4 bases from J, leaving 13 bases between. The CDR3 spells CATSRDRLLIYNEQFF. The CDR3 DNA sequence: TGTGCCACCAGCAGAGATCGACTGCTCATTTACAATGAGCAGTTCTTC.

V usage is TRBV24-1 and J usage is TRBJ1-2; the match to TRBD1 covers 8 bases. Trimming removed 4 bases from V and 7 bases from J; junction bases left unmatched: 4. Per the germline V gene, CDR1 is KGHDR and CDR2 is SFDVKD. The CDR3 runs 13 residues. The CDR3 is CATSEDRASGYTF. DNA for the CDR3: TGTGCCACCAGTGAGGACAGGGCTTCTGGCTACACCTTC.

CDR3 nucleotides: TGCAGTGCTAGTTTCGGAGTTCAGTATTTT. It yields the protein CSASFGVQYF. The chain combines TRBV20-1 with TRBJ2-3; D unresolved. V dropped 3 bases and J dropped 12 bases, with 10 bases sitting between them. Looked up from germline, CDR1 is DFQATT and CDR2 is SNEGSKA (reference sequence). The CDR3 contains 10 residues.

The chain joins TRBV11-2 to TRBJ1-2, with TRBD1 identical over 7 bases. The CDR3 covers 15 residues. The trim removed 1 base at V and 7 bases at J, leaving 9 bases unmatched. CDR1 SGHAT and CDR2 FQNNGV come from the germline V gene. CDR3 nucleotide sequence: TGTGCCAGCAGCTTAGCCTTCCGGGACAGCTCTGGCTACACCTTC. This encodes CASSLAFRDSSGYTF.

The chain employs TRBV9 and TRBJ2-1; tentative D call: TRBD2 (5 bases). The CDR3 spans 16 residues. Trimming pared 4 bases from V and 0 bases from J, leaving 14 bases between. Per germline, CDR1 SGDLS and CDR2 YYNGEE. CDR3 in amino acids: CASSLLPRASYNEQFF. In DNA form, the CDR3 reads TGTGCCAGCAGCCTACTCCCGAGGGCCTCCTACAATGAGCAGTTCTTC.

This CDR3 reads CASSFGQGNTIYF. The DNA of the CDR3 is TGTGCCAGCAGTTTCGGACAGGGAAACACCATATATTTT. The J gene is TRBJ1-3, the V gene TRBV6-6, with D perhaps matching TRBD1 (6 bases). The ends were cut back, 4 bases at V and 4 bases at J, with 8 bases in the middle. From germline, CDR1 is MNHNY and CDR2 SVGAGI (reference sequence). The CDR3 loop spans 13 amino acids.

The rearrangement links TRBV5-1 to TRBJ1-4; perhaps TRBD1 as D (6 bases). Per germline, CDR1 SGHRS and CDR2 YFSETQ. The CDR3 has 15 amino acids. The V end lost 4 bases, the J end lost 0 bases, and 10 bases lay between the germline ends. The CDR3 nucleotides are TGCGCCAGCAGCGTTCAGGGGCCAACTAATGAAAAACTGTTTTTT. Encoded protein: CASSVQGPTNEKLFF.

The rearrangement joins TRBV5-1 to TRBJ1-1, with a tentative D call TRBD1 (5 bases). Looked up from germline, CDR1 is SGHRS and CDR2 is YFSETQ. The CDR3 totals 14 residues. Trimming cost V 2 bases and J 5 bases, with 13 bases left between them. Here the CDR3 reads CASSFGQGRTEAFF. CDR3 nucleotide sequence: TGCGCCAGCAGCTTCGGACAAGGGAGGACTGAAGCTTTCTTT.

This chain joins TRBV7-9 and TRBJ1-1; D gene ambiguous. Germline lookup yields CDR1 SEHNR and CDR2 FQNEAQ (reference sequence). V was pared by 3 bases and J by 7 bases, with 15 bases between. The CDR3 has 14 residues. CDR3 nucleotides: TGTGCCAGCAGCTTCGATCGGGTCTTCGATGAAGCTTTCTTT. The encoded protein is CASSFDRVFDEAFF.

The chain recombines TRBV14 with TRBJ2-3; 7 positions agree with TRBD1. The V segment lost 2 bases and the J segment 3 bases; nucleotides outside the gene matches: 2. The CDR3 runs to 14 residues. Germline CDR1 reads SGHDN; CDR2 reads FVKESK. This chain's CDR3 is CASSQTGVTDTQYF. Written as DNA, the CDR3 is TGTGCCAGCAGCCAAACAGGGGTGACAGATACGCAGTATTTT.

V is TRBV3-1 (or the pseudogene TRBV3-2) and J is TRBJ2-3, with TRBD1 matching over 9 bases. CDR1 and CDR2 from the germline V gene are LGHDT and YNNKEL (reference sequence). CDR3 length: 17 amino acids. V shed 4 bases, J shed 2 bases, and the junction held 10 bases outside the gene matches. In DNA, the CDR3 is TGTGCCAGCAGCCCCCCTGCCGGGACAGGGAACACAGATACGCAGTATTTT. Translating it yields CASSPPAGTGNTDTQYF.

The rearrangement joins TRBV9 to TRBJ2-7; D is perhaps TRBD1 (6 bases). The CDR3 length is 13 residues. Trimming shortened V by 0 bases and J by 6 bases, and 10 bases separated the two germline ends. CDR1 is SGDLS and CDR2 is YYNGEE in the germline V gene. The CDR3 DNA is TGTGCCAGCAGCGTAGGGGGGCGTTCCGAGCAGTACTTC. Residues: CASSVGGRSEQYF.

The rearrangement joins TRBV30 to TRBJ1-2, with D possibly being TRBD1 (5 bases). CDR1 and CDR2 (germline): GTSNPN, SVGIG (reference sequence). This CDR3 has 13 residues. The V and J ends lost 1 base and 3 bases respectively, with 9 bases between them. The CDR3 loop is CAWSARAYYGYTF. CDR3 nucleotides: TGTGCCTGGAGTGCCAGGGCCTACTATGGCTACACCTTC.

The V call is TRBV7-9, the J call TRBJ2-7; TRBD1 agrees at 7 bases. V was pared by 4 bases and J by 9 bases, with 9 bases of the junction left unmatched. The germline CDR1 and CDR2 sequences are SEHNR and FQNEAQ (reference sequence). The CDR3 has 13 residues. CDR3 sequence (DNA): TGTGCCAGCAGCTCGACAGGGACCCTGGGGCAGTACTTC. Encoded protein: CASSSTGTLGQYF.

The J gene is TRBJ1-2, the V gene TRBV2; 7 bases are a match to TRBD1. Germline CDR1 reads SNHLY; CDR2 reads FYNNEI. V shed 5 bases and J 5 bases; nucleotides not matched to a gene: 8. The CDR3 runs 14 residues. The CDR3 loop reads CASSKMQGEYGYTF. CDR3 DNA sequence: TGTGCCAGCAGTAAGATGCAGGGGGAGTATGGCTACACCTTC.